This T cell receptor beta chain came from a study of cytomegalovirus exposure and HLA in healthy donors. Vbeta (60) and Jbeta (13) primers were used in the PCR. Assay used: immunoSEQ multiplex PCR; TCRdb lists only in-frame clones, some missing. Among 100,000 or so clones listed, roughly four fifths were seen once. Study findings and constraints: Many donors shared some public TCRs, even though most TCR sequences were rare.

This CDR3 is 16 amino acids long. Deletions cut 0 bases from V and 3 bases from J, with 14 bases between. CDR1 and CDR2 from the germline V gene are SGHKS and YYEKEE (reference sequence). Regarding this clone: Its antigen remains unknown.

The sequencing input was PBMCs. The rearrangement uses TRBV5-5 and TRBJ2-3, with D possibly TRBD1 on 5 matching bases. This receptor was obtained from a man aged 25-45 years in good health and CMV-seropositive. The CDR3 reads CASSLGAGLITDTQYF. The CDR3, as DNA: TGTGCCAGCAGCTTGGGGGCAGGGCTCATTACAGATACGCAGTATTTT. Combining the CDR3 with reference TRBV5-5 and TRBJ2-3 gives the whole variable domain DAGVTQSPTHLIKTRGQQVTLRCSPISGHKSVSWYQQVLGQGPQFIFQYYEKEERGRGNFPDRFSARQFPNYSSELNVNALLLGDSALYLCASSLGAGLITDTQYFGPGTRLTVL.